These 26 T cell receptor beta chains came from one sample sequenced in a study of blood T cell repertoires in COVID-19. The table came from immunoSEQ multiplex PCR; TCRdb's copy has only in-frame clones and leaves some out. The table includes around 20,000 clones, around nine tenths detected once. The sequencing sample was made of peripheral blood. The origin of the receptors is a human donor in a cohort sampled during active COVID-19. The donor label of this sample is uncertain.

The chain links TRBV6-2 or TRBV6-3 to TRBJ1-2, with 9 bases matching TRBD1. The CDR3 is made up of 15 amino acids. Germline values: CDR1 MNHEY, CDR2 SVGEGT. The V and J ends lost 5 bases and 4 bases, in that order; junction bases with no gene match: 8. The CDR3 protein is CASSKTGQGGYGYTF. The CDR3 region has the DNA TGTGCCAGCAGTAAGACGGGACAGGGTGGCTATGGCTACACCTTC.

By sample fraction, this clone is medium-sized. The chain combines TRBV30 with TRBJ1-4; D gene ambiguous. V lost 5 bases and J lost 10, with 14 bases in between. The CDR3 runs to 12 residues. Germline CDR1 reads GTSNPN; CDR2 reads SVGIG (reference sequence). CDR3 region: CAWQRGEGKLFF. The CDR3 bases are TGTGCCTGGCAACGGGGTGAGGGAAAACTGTTTTTT.

The chain couples TRBV5-4 to TRBJ1-2, with no clear D. The CDR3 consists of 15 residues. Per the germline V gene, CDR1 is SGHNT and CDR2 is YYREEE (reference sequence). Trimming removed 4 bases from V and 4 bases from J, with 17 bases in between. The CDR3 region has the DNA TGTGCCAGCAGCGCGGCTCGCGAGCGAGCCTATGGCTACACCTTC. This sequence encodes CASSAARERAYGYTF.

The rearrangement uses TRBV5-1 and TRBJ2-5; a weak D match, TRBD2 (7 bases). Per germline, CDR1 SGHRS and CDR2 YFSETQ. The CDR3 has 15 amino acids. The ends were cut back, 0 bases at V and 2 bases at J, with 11 bases in the middle. CDR3 sequence reads: CASSLGGGGQETQYF. The CDR3 coding sequence is TGCGCCAGCAGCTTGGGCGGGGGCGGTCAAGAGACCCAGTACTTC.

This chain links TRBV18 with TRBJ2-3; TRBD2 matches 11 bases. The CDR3 is 17 amino acids. V dropped 4 bases and J dropped 2; count of bases not matched to a gene: 8. Germline loops: CDR1 KGHSH, CDR2 LQKENI. CDR3 sequence: CASSLTTSGTFTDTQYF. DNA of the CDR3: TGTGCCAGCTCACTGACGACTAGCGGGACCTTCACAGATACGCAGTATTTT.

This clone was seen just once. This chain uses TRBV11-2 with TRBJ1-5; D unresolved. V lost 2 bases to trimming and J lost 6 bases, with 5 bases between them. From germline, CDR1 is SGHAT and CDR2 FQNNGV. The CDR3 sequence is 12 residues long. CDR3 residues: CASSLLGQPQHF. As DNA, the CDR3 is TGTGCCAGCAGCTTACTCGGTCAGCCCCAGCATTTT.

This rearrangement joins TRBV27 to TRBJ2-2; 8 nucleotides agree with TRBD1. The J segment lost 7 bases and the V segment lost 2 bases, leaving 6 bases of the junction unmatched. This CDR3 comprises 15 residues. Germline assignment: CDR1 MNHEY and CDR2 SMNVEV (reference sequence). CDR3 sequence reads: CASSLLGQGVGELFF. Written as DNA, the CDR3 is TGTGCCAGCAGTTTACTTGGACAGGGAGTCGGGGAGCTGTTTTTT.

This clone was seen a single time. The gene calls are TRBV7-2 and TRBJ1-1, with a weak D call TRBD1 (6 bases). The CDR3 totals 15 residues. CDR1 is SGHTA, CDR2 FQGNSA, per germline. V lost 5 bases and J 0 bases, leaving 13 bases between the germline ends. The CDR3, as DNA: TGTGCCAGCAGCATTCCGACAGGAGTGAACACTGAAGCTTTCTTT. It is translated as CASSIPTGVNTEAFF.

The rearrangement uses TRBV28 and TRBJ2-1; 8 bases line up with TRBD1. The germline V gene encodes CDR1 MDHEN and CDR2 SYDVKM. The J segment lost 3 bases and the V segment lost 5 bases, leaving 12 bases of the junction unmatched. The CDR3 length is 17 residues. This CDR3 is CASSPGRTGSFYNEQFF. CDR3 nucleotide sequence: TGTGCCAGCAGTCCGGGAAGGACAGGGTCTTTCTACAATGAGCAGTTCTTC.

In this sample, this clone turned up a few times. The chain is built from TRBV19 and TRBJ1-3; D call uncertain. The CDR3 is made up of 14 amino acids. V shed 0 bases and J shed 10 bases, with 13 bases lying between them. Per the germline V gene, CDR1 is LNHDA and CDR2 is SQIVND (reference sequence). The CDR3 loop is CASSIDLRVSTIYF. The CDR3 DNA follows: TGTGCCAGTAGTATAGATCTGAGGGTATCGACCATATATTTT.

The chain is built from TRBV15 and TRBJ2-7; TRBD2 aligns across 7 bases. After removal of 3 bases from V and 2 bases from J, the junction contained 10 bases not matched to a gene. The CDR3 extends over 16 amino acids. CDR1 and CDR2 from the germline V gene are LNHNV and YYDKDF (reference sequence). CDR3 in amino acids: CATSRVSGHEAYEQYF. In nucleotides, the CDR3 is TGTGCCACCAGCAGGGTTAGCGGGCACGAGGCCTACGAGCAGTACTTC.

The rearrangement uses TRBV7-9 and TRBJ2-1; 7 bases are shared with TRBD1. The CDR3 has 16 amino acids. V was clipped by 5 bases and J by 3 bases; unmatched bases: 10. CDR1 and CDR2 from the germline V gene are SEHNR and FQNEAQ (reference sequence). The CDR3 nucleotides are TGTGCCAGCAGCGTCGGAACAGGGGTGGACTACAATGAGCAGTTCTTC. This codes for CASSVGTGVDYNEQFF.

The chain uses TRBV6-5 and TRBJ1-1, with TRBD1 matching 8 bases. The CDR3 loop spans 11 amino acids. After removal of 6 bases from V and 11 bases from J, the junction contained 5 bases not matched to a gene. CDR1 MNHEY and CDR2 SVGAGI come from the germline V gene. This chain's CDR3 is CASSQGQEAFF. The CDR3 nucleotides read TGTGCCAGCAGCCAGGGACAGGAGGCTTTCTTT.

The J gene is TRBJ2-7, the V gene TRBV2; D might be TRBD1 (6 bases). This CDR3 has 14 amino acids. Trimming shortened V by 4 bases and J by 2 bases, and 12 bases separated the two germline ends. Germline V gene sequence: CDR1 SNHLY, CDR2 FYNNEI. The CDR3 nucleotides are TGTGCCAGCAGTGTGGACAGTTCACCCTACGAGCAGTACTTC. This gives the protein CASSVDSSPYEQYF.

This clone is deemed medium-sized. The V and J genes are TRBV29-1 and TRBJ2-2; tentative D call: TRBD2 (6 bases). The CDR3 sequence is 14 residues long. Germline V lookup: CDR1 SQVTM, CDR2 ANQGSEA. The germline V and J ends were trimmed by 6 bases and 6 bases, with 17 bases remaining between them. The CDR3 DNA is TGCAGCGTCCCCGGGACTTCGACTTCCGGGGAGCTGTTTTTT. Residues: CSVPGTSTSGELFF.

V and J are TRBV4-1 and TRBJ2-7; perhaps TRBD1 as D (6 bases). The CDR3 spans 17 residues. Trimming stripped 0 bases from V and 3 bases from J, with 18 bases between. The germline V gene encodes CDR1 MGHRA and CDR2 YSYEKL. The DNA for the CDR3 is TGCGCCAGCAGCCAAGACCTGACGCGGCAGGGGTTCTACGAGCAGTACTTC. It encodes CASSQDLTRQGFYEQYF.

The chain is built from TRBV5-1 and TRBJ1-2, with D unresolved. V was trimmed by 3 bases and J by 1 base, leaving 16 bases between them. Per germline, CDR1 SGHRS and CDR2 YFSETQ. CDR3 length: 16 amino acids. CDR3 amino acids: CASSSEAPGGNYGYTF. The CDR3 coding sequence is TGCGCCAGCAGCTCGGAGGCCCCTGGAGGTAACTATGGCTACACCTTC. Together with reference TRBV5-1 and TRBJ1-2, the CDR3 gives the full variable domain: KAGVTQTPRYLIKTRGQQVTLSCSPISGHRSVSWYQQTPGQGLQFLFEYFSETQRNKGNFPGRFSGRQFSNSRSEMNVSTLELGDSALYLCASSSEAPGGNYGYTFGSGTRLTVV.

The rearrangement joins TRBV5-4 to TRBJ2-7; tentatively, D is TRBD1 (6 bases). This CDR3 is 14 amino acids long. V lost 4 bases and J lost 3, with 14 bases in between. CDR1 SGHNT and CDR2 YYREEE come from the germline V gene (reference sequence). The CDR3 spells CASSEAGDNYEQYF. CDR3 DNA: TGTGCCAGCAGCGAGGCAGGGGATAACTACGAGCAGTACTTC.

In this sample, this clone turned up a few times. The chain employs TRBV9 and TRBJ2-3; 9 bases fit TRBD1. In germline, CDR1 is SGDLS, CDR2 YYNGEE. This CDR3 has 17 amino acids. V shed 0 bases, J shed 1 base, and the junction held 6 bases outside the gene matches. For the CDR3, the DNA is TGTGCCAGCAGCGTAGAGGCCGGGACAGGGCGCACAGATACGCAGTATTTT. Translation gives CASSVEAGTGRTDTQYF. Drawing the rest from reference TRBV9 and TRBJ2-3, the complete variable domain is DSGVTQTPKHLITATGQRVTLRCSPRSGDLSVYWYQQSLDQGLQFLIQYYNGEERAKGNILERFSAQQFPDLHSELNLSSLELGDSALYFCASSVEAGTGRTDTQYFGPGTRLTVL.

This clone was recorded only once. The rearrangement uses TRBV5-5 and TRBJ1-4; maybe TRBD1 (6 bases). CDR3 length: 16 residues. The ends were cut back, 0 bases at V and 7 bases at J, with 16 bases in the middle. Germline V lookup: CDR1 SGHKS, CDR2 YYEKEE (reference sequence). The DNA for the CDR3 is TGTGCCAGCAGCTTGGCGTTCCAGGGGTGGAGTGAAAAACTGTTTTTT. Amino acids: CASSLAFQGWSEKLFF.

The chain carries TRBV12-5 and TRBJ1-2; D gene unclear. The germline V and J ends were trimmed by 7 bases and 1 base, with 7 bases remaining between them. CDR1 and CDR2 (germline): LGHNT, FRNRAP. The CDR3 is made up of 12 amino acids. For the CDR3, the DNA is TGTGCTAGTGCCAACAGTAACTATGGCTACACCTTC. This encodes CASANSNYGYTF.

This sequence joins TRBV5-6 and TRBJ2-7, with a weak D call TRBD1 (5 bases). Germline CDR1 and CDR2: SGHDT and YYEEEE. CDR3 size: 14 residues. The V end was cut by 1 base, the J end by 0 bases, with 8 bases between. CDR3 in DNA: TGTGCCAGCAGCTTGACAGGATTCTCCTACGAGCAGTACTTC. Its translation: CASSLTGFSYEQYF.

The V call is TRBV6-5, the J call TRBJ2-7; 8 bases line up with TRBD1. CDR1 is MNHEY, CDR2 SVGAGI, per germline. V shed 0 bases, J shed 3 bases, and the junction held 4 bases outside the gene matches. This CDR3 has 15 amino acids. Here the CDR3 reads CASSYSWTGRYEQYF. Written as DNA, the CDR3 is TGTGCCAGCAGTTACTCGTGGACAGGGCGCTACGAGCAGTACTTC.

This clone showed up just a few times. This chain joins TRBV2 and TRBJ1-5; unclear D gene. V was pared by 4 bases and J by 3 bases, with 7 bases between. The CDR3 sequence is 13 residues long. Per germline, CDR1 SNHLY and CDR2 FYNNEI. The CDR3 reads CASSVWANQPQHF. The CDR3 DNA follows: TGTGCCAGCAGTGTCTGGGCCAATCAGCCCCAGCATTTT.

This clone showed up just once. J is TRBJ2-1 and V is TRBV5-1; D is uncertain. The CDR3 has 16 residues. Trimming removed 2 bases from V and 7 bases from J, with 19 bases in between. Germline V lookup: CDR1 SGHRS, CDR2 YFSETQ. The CDR3 region has the DNA TGCGCCAGCAGCTTCACGACTCCTATAGCTGGGAATGAGCAGTTCTTC. Translation gives CASSFTTPIAGNEQFF. Variable domain in full (rest from reference TRBV5-1 and TRBJ2-1): KAGVTQTPRYLIKTRGQQVTLSCSPISGHRSVSWYQQTPGQGLQFLFEYFSETQRNKGNFPGRFSGRQFSNSRSEMNVSTLELGDSALYLCASSFTTPIAGNEQFFGPGTRLTVL.

The rearrangement uses TRBV6-5 and TRBJ1-2; 9 bases align to TRBD1. Germline loops: CDR1 MNHEY, CDR2 SVGAGI. CDR3 length: 15 amino acids. J lost 5 bases, V lost 4 bases, and 8 bases had no gene match. CDR3 DNA: TGTGCCAGCAGTTCCCCAGGGGACAGGGCGTATGGCTACACCTTC. Protein product: CASSSPGDRAYGYTF.